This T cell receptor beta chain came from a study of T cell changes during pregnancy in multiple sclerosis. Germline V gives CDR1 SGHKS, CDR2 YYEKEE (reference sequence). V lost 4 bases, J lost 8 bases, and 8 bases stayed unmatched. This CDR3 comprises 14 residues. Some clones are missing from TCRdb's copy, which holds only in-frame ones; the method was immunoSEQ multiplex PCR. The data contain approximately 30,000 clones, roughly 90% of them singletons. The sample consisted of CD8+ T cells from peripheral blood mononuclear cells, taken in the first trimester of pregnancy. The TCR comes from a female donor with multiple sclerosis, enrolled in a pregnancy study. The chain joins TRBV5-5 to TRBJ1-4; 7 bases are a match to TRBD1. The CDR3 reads CASSLGDSPEKLFF. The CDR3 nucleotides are TGTGCCAGCAGCCTCGGGGACAGTCCCGAAAAACTGTTTTTT.